This T cell receptor (beta chain) was sequenced during a study of T cells in Graves' hyperthyroidism and ophthalmopathy. Study in general: Peripheral blood was acquired at first diagnosis, ahead of any therapy whatsoever. Study results and limitations: Most clonotypes that expanded in the thyroid above 0.001 also showed up in blood. A model using 13 V-J features told ophthalmopathy apart from stable hyperthyroidism.

Using RNA transcripts as the source, TCR beta CDR3 regions were amplified. In the first-round RT-PCR of the TCR CDR3, the HTBI primer set was used. TCRdb analysed the multiplex PCR reads with MiXCR anew, one entry per CDR3 protein. This table has about 400,000 distinct CDR3 sequences, roughly 15% appearing once. Enrolled ophthalmopathy patients presented with a Clinical Activity Score of at least 3, a NOSPECS grade of at least 4, and disease duration under 3 months. A word on this clonotype: Its antigen remains unknown.

V was pared by 3 bases and J by 0 bases, with 9 bases between. Germline V gives CDR1 MGHRA, CDR2 YSYEKL. This CDR3 comprises 15 residues. Sequenced: blood. This sequence was found in a woman under 40 with Graves' ophthalmopathy. V and J are TRBV4-1 and TRBJ1-5, with a tentative D call TRBD1 (5 bases). CDR3 DNA: TGCGCCAGCAGCCAGGGACCCTATAGCAATCAGCCCCAGCATTTT. Residues: CASSQGPYSNQPQHF.